The sequence of this T cell receptor (beta chain) was determined in a study of blood T cell repertoires in COVID-19. The germline V gene has CDR1 SGHVS and CDR2 FQNEAQ. The CDR3 is 14 amino acids. Losses at the gene ends were 5 bases for V and 6 bases for J; bases not matched to a gene: 5. Clones were read by immunoSEQ multiplex PCR, and TCRdb kept only the in-frame ones, dropping some. In the table there are around 150,000 clones, about three quarters of which are singletons. Each participant's cohort was designated according to participant-reported clinical history. Sequenced: PBMCs or T cells enriched from blood (not recorded which). This TCR derives from a woman aged 45-60 years who had recovered from COVID-19. The chain uses TRBV7-8 and TRBJ2-7; 12 bases match TRBD1. The CDR3 is CASSPGTGGSEQYF. The DNA for the CDR3 is TGTGCCAGCAGCCCCGGGACAGGGGGCTCCGAGCAGTACTTC.